Listed here is a single T cell receptor beta chain. These data come from a study of Ad26.COV2.S vaccination and SARS-CoV-2 variants. Sequencing used immunoSEQ multiplex PCR; TCRdb keeps in-frame clones, though not all of them. This table has around 300,000 clones, less than 90% appearing once. The treatment was: some 20 received Ad26.COV2.S at low or high dose, single or two shots; five or six received placebo; per-sample allocation not given. Collection of samples fell on day 63 after the first vaccine or placebo injection. The sequenced sample was peripheral blood, obtained in a trial of Ad26.COV2.S vaccine versus placebo. This receptor was obtained from a person aged 18 to 59 who received the Ad26.COV2.S COVID-19 vaccine or a placebo.

The CDR3 loop is CAISESEEGTSYNEQFF. CDR3 sequence (DNA): TGTGCCATCAGTGAGTCGGAGGAGGGAACCTCCTACAATGAGCAGTTCTTC. The chain uses TRBV10-3 and TRBJ2-1; weak D call: TRBD2 (6 bases). Looked up from germline, CDR1 is ENHRY and CDR2 is SYGVKD. Trimming pared 0 bases from V and 0 bases from J, leaving 12 bases between. The CDR3 contains 17 residues.